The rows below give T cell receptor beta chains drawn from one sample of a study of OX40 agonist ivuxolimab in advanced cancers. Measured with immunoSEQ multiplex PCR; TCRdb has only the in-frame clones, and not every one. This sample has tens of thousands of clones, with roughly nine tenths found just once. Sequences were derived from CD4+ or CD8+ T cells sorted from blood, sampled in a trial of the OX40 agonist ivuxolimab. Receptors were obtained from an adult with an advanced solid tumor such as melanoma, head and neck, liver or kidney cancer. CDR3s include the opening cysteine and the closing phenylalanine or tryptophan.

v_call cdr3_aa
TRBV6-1 CASSEGMGGSYNEQFF
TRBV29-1 CSVAITESTDTQYF
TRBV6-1 CASSEGVGANYGYTF
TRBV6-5 CASGTTGGVYGYTF
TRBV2 CASSAQPPNYGYTF
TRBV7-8 CASSLGQLIYNEQFF
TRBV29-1 CSVARFDEQFF
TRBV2 CASIGRPNSPLHF
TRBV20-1 CSAIRNIQYF
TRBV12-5 CASGSDGGPREQYF
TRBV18 CASSPRDGKFGYTF
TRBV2 CASSFSDNGYTF
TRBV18 CASSSTGTNSPLHF
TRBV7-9 CASSPPALETQYF